The clone carrying this T cell receptor (beta chain) was recorded at least ten times. Template switching (which added a universal primer site) was used, and cDNA carried unique molecular identifiers. TCRdb re-derived calls from the 5' RACE reads in MiXCR, one entry per CDR3 protein. The repertoire holds roughly 250,000 distinct CDR3 sequences, with 11% to 15% as singletons. This sample was taken from a study of identical twins. The CDR3 totals 13 residues. Trimming took off 3 bases at V and 1 base at J, with 6 bases between the two ends. Sequenced material: memory (CD45RO+) T cells sorted from blood. The receptor was isolated from a woman aged 18-29 years in good health. This chain connects TRBV12-3 or TRBV12-4 to TRBJ1-1; D not resolved. For the CDR3, the DNA is TGTGCCAGCAGTTTTCGAGGGAACACTGAAGCTTTCTTT. Translated, it gives CASSFRGNTEAFF.